This T cell receptor beta chain was recovered during a study of radiotherapy plus CTLA-4 blockade in lung cancer. The study, taken as a whole, reports: Early blood T cell clone dynamics, with interferon-beta, were reported to best predict response.

Assay: immunoSEQ multiplex PCR; the TCRdb copy retains only in-frame clones and omits some. The repertoire holds fewer than 85,000 clones, with about 87% as singletons. A note on this clone: Antigen specificity is unknown.

Participants had chemo-refractory metastatic non-small-cell lung cancer and were treated with focal radiation plus ipilimumab CTLA-4 blockade. The germline CDR1 and CDR2 sequences are SGDLS and YYNGEE. Trimming left V 0 bases short and J 0 bases short, with 7 bases between. CDR3 length: 14 amino acids. The chain carries TRBV9 and TRBJ2-7; D perhaps matches TRBD1 (6 bases). The sequencing here drew on peripheral blood, taken from a patient treated with radiotherapy plus ipilimumab. The clonotype comes from a human donor with non-small cell lung cancer who had stable disease on radiotherapy plus ipilimumab. This chain's CDR3 is CASSVGTVSYEQYF. The CDR3 DNA is TGTGCCAGCAGCGTAGGGACAGTCTCCTACGAGCAGTACTTC.